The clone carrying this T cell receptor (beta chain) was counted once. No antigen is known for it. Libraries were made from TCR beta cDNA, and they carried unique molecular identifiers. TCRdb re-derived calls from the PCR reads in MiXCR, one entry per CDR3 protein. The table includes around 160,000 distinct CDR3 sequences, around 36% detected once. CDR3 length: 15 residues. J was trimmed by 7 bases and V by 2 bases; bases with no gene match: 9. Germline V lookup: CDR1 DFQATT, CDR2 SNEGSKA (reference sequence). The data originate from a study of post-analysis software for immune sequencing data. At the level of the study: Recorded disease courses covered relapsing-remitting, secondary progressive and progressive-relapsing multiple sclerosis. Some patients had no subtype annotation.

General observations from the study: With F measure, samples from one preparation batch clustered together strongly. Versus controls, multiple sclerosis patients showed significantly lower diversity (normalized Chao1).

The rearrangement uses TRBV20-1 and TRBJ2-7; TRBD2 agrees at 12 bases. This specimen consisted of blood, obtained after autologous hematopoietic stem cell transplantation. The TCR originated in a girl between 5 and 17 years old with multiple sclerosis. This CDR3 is CSARNPLAGGREQYF. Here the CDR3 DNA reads TGCAGTGCTAGAAACCCACTAGCGGGAGGACGGGAGCAGTACTTC.